This TCR beta chain was obtained from a study of cytomegalovirus exposure and HLA in healthy donors. The CDR3 has 14 amino acids. Losses at the gene ends were 10 bases for V and 5 bases for J; bases not matched to a gene: 10. Germline V gives CDR1 SNHLY, CDR2 FYNNEI. General study results and limits: In a later analysis, V- and J-gene trimming of beta chains associated with a DCLRE1C missense variant, replicated independently. A reported reduction in N-insertions relative to the approximately 670-donor mean was seen in an Asian-associated ancestry cluster in a later analysis. Associated with cytomegalovirus, according to the listing, were 150 to 200 TCR beta chains.

Points on this clone: The antigen is undetermined.

Vbeta (60) and Jbeta (13) primers were used in the PCR. The method was immunoSEQ multiplex PCR; TCRdb's version includes in-frame clones alone and lacks a portion of them. The table lists 150,000 to 200,000 clones. The chain carries TRBV2 and TRBJ2-5, with TRBD1 matching 10 bases. The receptor was isolated from a woman under 30 in good health and CMV-seropositive. The specimen was PBMCs. This chain's CDR3 is CAIDRGLTPETQYF. In DNA, the CDR3 is TGTGCCATAGACAGGGGGCTAACGCCGGAGACCCAGTACTTC.